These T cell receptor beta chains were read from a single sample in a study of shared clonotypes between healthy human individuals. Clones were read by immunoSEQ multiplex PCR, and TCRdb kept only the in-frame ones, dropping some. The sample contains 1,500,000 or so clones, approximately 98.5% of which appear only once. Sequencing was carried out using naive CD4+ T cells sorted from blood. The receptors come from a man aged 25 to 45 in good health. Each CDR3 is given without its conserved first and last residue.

ASSLDRGRIQETQY | 14 | TRBJ2-5 | TRBV7-2
ASSSRESSYEQY | 12 | TRBJ2-7 | TRBV11-3
ASAGPSGRPDTQY | 13 | TRBJ2-3 | TRBV10-1
ASSYLRQSKNIQY | 13 | TRBJ2-4 | TRBV6-5
ASSYGGRESHEQF | 13 | TRBJ2-1 | TRBV5-1
ASSQVQGLTANEKLF | 15 | TRBJ1-4 | TRBV18
ATGTSGFQETQY | 12 | TRBJ2-5 | TRBV10-3
ASSGDAGTGVGSNYGYT | 17 | TRBJ1-2 | TRBV5-1
ASSSGRSGRSTDTQY | 15 | TRBJ2-3 | TRBV28
SVEVVLGYT | 9 | TRBJ1-2 | TRBV29-1
ASSERGNEQY | 10 | TRBJ2-7 | TRBV2
ASSVGGVRNEQF | 12 | TRBJ2-1 | TRBV9
ASSVGTSGRLVYNEQF | 16 | TRBJ2-1 | TRBV9
ASSLAGTYEQY | 11 | TRBJ2-7 | TRBV11-2
ASSLRVAFGETQY | 13 | TRBJ2-5 | TRBV7-8
ASSLGGRTGELF | 12 | TRBJ2-2 | TRBV7-2
ASSQDSGRVNTGELF | 15 | TRBJ2-2 | TRBV4-2